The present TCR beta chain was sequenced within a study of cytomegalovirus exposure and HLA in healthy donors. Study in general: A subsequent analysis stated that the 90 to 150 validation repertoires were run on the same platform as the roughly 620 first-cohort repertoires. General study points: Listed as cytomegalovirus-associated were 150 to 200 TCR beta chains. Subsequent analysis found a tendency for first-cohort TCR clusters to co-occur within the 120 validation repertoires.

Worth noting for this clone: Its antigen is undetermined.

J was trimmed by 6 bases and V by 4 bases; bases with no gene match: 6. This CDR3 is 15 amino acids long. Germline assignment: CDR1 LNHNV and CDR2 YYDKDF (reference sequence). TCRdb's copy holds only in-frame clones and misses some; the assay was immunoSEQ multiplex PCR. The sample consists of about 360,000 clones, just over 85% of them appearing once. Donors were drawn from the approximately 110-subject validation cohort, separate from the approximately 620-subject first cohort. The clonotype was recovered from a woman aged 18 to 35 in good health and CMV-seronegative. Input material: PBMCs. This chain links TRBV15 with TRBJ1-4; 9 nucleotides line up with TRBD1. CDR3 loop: CATSKLTGGDEKLFF. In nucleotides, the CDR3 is TGTGCCACCAGCAAGTTGACAGGGGGGGATGAAAAACTGTTTTTT.